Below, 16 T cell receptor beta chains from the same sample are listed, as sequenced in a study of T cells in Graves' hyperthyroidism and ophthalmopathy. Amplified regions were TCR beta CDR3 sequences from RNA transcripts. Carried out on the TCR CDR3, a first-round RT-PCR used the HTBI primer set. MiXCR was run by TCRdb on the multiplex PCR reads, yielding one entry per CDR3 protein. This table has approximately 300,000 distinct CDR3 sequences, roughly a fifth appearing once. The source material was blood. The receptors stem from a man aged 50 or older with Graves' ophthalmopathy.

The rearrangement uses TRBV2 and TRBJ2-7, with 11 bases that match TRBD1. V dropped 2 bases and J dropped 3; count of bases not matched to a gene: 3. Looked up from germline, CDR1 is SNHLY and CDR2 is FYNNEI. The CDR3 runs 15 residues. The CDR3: CASSEPGQGGYEQYF. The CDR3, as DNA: TGTGCCAGCAGTGAACCGGGACAGGGGGGCTACGAGCAGTACTTC.

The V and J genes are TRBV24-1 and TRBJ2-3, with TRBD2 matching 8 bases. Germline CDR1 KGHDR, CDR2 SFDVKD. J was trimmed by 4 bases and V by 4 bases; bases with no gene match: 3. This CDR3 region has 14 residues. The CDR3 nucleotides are TGTGCCACCAGTGAAGCGGGAGTGGCAGATACGCAGTATTTT. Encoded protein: CATSEAGVADTQYF.

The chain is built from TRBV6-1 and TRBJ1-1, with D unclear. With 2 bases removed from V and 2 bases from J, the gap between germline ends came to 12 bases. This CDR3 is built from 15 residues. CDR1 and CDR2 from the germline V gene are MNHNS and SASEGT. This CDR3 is CASSELWASNTEAFF. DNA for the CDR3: TGTGCCAGCAGTGAATTATGGGCGTCAAACACTGAAGCTTTCTTT.

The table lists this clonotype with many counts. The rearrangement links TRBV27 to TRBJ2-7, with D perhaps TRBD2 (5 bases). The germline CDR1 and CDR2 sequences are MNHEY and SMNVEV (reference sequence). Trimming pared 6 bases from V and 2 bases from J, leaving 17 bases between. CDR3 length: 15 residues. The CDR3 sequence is CASSPASGTAYEQYF. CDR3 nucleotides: TGTGCCAGCAGCCCCGCGAGCGGAACAGCCTACGAGCAGTACTTC.

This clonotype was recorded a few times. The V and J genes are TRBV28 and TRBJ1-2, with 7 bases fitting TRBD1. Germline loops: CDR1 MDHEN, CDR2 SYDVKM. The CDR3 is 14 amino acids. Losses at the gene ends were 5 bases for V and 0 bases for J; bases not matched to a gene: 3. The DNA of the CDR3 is TGTGCCAGCAGTGGGACAGCCGCTAACTATGGCTACACCTTC. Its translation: CASSGTAANYGYTF.

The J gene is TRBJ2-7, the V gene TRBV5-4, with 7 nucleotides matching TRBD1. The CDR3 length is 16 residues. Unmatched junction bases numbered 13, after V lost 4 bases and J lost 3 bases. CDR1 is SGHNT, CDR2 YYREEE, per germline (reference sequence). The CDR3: CASSDPEDRAYYEQYF. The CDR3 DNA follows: TGTGCCAGCAGCGACCCCGAAGACAGGGCCTACTACGAGCAGTACTTC.

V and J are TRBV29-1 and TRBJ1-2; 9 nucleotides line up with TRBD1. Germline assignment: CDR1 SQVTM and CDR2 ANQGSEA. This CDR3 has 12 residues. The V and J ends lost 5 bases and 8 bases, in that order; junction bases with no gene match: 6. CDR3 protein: CSVSGTGRGYTF. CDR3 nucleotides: TGCAGCGTTTCCGGGACAGGGCGCGGCTACACCTTC.

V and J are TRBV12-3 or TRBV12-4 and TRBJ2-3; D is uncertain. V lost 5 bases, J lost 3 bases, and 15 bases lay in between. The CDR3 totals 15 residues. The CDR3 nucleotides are TGTGCCAGCAGTCCGATAACGGGTTGGACAGATACGCAGTATTTT. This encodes CASSPITGWTDTQYF.

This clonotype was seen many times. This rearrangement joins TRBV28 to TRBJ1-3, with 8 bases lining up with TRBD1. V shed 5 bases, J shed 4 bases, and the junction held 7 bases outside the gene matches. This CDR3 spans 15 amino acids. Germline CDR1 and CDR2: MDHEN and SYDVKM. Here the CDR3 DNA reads TGTGCCAGCAGTCCCGGACAGGGTGTCGGAAACACCATATATTTT. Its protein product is CASSPGQGVGNTIYF.

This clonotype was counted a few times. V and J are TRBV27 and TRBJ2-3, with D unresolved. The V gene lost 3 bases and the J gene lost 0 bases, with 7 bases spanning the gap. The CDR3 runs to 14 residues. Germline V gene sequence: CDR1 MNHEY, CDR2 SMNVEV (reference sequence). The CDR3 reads CASSFLLSTDTQYF. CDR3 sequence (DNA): TGTGCCAGCAGTTTCCTACTTAGCACAGATACGCAGTATTTT.

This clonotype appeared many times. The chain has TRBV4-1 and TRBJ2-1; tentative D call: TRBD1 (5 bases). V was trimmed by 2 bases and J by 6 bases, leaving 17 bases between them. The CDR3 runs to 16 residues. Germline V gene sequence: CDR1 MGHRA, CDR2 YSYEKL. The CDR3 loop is CASSQLTVSVTNEQFF. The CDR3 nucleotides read TGCGCCAGCAGCCAATTGACAGTTTCTGTTACCAATGAGCAGTTCTTC.

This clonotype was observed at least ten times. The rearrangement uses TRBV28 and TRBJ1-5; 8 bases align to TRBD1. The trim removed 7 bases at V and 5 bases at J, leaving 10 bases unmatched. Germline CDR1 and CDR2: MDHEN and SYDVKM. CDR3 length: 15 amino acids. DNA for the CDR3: TGTGCCAGCACCTTTTCAGGGGGCCGCCATCAGCCCCAGCATTTT. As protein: CASTFSGGRHQPQHF.

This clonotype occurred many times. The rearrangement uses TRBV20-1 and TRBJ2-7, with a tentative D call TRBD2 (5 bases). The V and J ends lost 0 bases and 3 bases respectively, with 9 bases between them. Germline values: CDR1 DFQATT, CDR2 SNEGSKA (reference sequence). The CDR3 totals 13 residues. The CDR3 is CSARDERVYEQYF. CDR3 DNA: TGCAGTGCTAGAGACGAGAGGGTCTACGAGCAGTACTTC.

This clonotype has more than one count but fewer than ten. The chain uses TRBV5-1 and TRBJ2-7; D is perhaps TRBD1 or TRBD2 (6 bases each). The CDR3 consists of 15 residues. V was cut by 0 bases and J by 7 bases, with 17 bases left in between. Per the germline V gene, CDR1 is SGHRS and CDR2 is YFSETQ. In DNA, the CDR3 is TGCGCCAGCAGCTTGGTAGGGGGAGGAGGAAAAGAGCAGTACTTC. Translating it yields CASSLVGGGGKEQYF.

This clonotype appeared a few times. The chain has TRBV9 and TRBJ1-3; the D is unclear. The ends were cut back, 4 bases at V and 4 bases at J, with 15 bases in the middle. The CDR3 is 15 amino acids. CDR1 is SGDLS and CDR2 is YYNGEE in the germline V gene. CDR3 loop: CASSYGFERGNTIYF. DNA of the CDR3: TGTGCCAGCAGCTATGGCTTCGAACGCGGAAACACCATATATTTT.

Here the CDR3 DNA reads TGTGCCAGTAGTGGCCAAAGGGCGGACACGCAGTATTTT. It yields the protein CASSGQRADTQYF. The chain combines TRBV19 with TRBJ2-3, with unresolved D. Germline V lookup: CDR1 LNHDA, CDR2 SQIVND (reference sequence). The CDR3 is 13 residues long. V was pared by 5 bases and J by 9 bases, with 15 bases between.